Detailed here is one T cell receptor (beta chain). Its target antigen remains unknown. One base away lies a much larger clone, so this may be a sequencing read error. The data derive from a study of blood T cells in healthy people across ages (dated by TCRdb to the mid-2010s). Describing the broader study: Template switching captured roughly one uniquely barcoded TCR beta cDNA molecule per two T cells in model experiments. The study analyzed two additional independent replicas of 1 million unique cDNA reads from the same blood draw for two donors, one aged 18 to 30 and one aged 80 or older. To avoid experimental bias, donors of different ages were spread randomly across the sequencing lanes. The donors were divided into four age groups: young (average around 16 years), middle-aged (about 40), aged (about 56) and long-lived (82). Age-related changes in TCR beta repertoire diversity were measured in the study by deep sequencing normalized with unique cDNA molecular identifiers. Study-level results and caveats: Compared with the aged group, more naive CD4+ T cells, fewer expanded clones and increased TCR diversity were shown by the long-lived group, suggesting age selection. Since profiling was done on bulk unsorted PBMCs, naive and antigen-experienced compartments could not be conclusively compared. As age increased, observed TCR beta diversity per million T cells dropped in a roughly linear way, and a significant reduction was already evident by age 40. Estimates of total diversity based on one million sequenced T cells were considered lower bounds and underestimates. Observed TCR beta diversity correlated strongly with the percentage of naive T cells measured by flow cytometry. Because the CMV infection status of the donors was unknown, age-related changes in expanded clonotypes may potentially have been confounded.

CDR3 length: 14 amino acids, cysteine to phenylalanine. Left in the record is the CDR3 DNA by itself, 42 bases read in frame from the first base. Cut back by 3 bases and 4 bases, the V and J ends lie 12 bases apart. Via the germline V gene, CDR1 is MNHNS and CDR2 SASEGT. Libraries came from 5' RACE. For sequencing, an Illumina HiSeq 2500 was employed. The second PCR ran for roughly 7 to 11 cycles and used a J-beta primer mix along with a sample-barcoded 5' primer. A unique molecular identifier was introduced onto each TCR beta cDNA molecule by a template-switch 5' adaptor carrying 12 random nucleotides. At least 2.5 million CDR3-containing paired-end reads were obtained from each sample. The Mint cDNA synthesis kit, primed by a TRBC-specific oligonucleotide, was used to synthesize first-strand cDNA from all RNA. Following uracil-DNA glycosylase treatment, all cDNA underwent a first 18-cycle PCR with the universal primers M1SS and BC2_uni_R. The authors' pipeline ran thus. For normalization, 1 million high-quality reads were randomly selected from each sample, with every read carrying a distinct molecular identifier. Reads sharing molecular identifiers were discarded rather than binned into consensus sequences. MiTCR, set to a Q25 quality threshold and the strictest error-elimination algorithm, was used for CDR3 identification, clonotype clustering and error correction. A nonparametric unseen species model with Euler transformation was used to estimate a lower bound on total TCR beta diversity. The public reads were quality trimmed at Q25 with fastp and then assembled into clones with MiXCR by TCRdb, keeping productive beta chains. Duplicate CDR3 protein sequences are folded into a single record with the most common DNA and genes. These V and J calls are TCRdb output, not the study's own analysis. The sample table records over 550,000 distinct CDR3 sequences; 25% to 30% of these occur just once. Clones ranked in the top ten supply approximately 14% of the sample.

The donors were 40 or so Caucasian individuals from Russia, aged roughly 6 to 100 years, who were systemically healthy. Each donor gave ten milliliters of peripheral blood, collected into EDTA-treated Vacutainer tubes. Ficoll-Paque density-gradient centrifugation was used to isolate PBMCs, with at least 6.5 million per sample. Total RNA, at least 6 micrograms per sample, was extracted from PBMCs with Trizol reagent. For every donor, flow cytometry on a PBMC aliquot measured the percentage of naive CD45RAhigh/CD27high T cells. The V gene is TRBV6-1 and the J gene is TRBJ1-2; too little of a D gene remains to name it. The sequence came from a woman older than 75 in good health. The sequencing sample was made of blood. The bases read TGTGCCAGCAGTGAGCCTGGCCGGGGCTATGGCTACACCTTC. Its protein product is CASSEPGRGYGYTF.